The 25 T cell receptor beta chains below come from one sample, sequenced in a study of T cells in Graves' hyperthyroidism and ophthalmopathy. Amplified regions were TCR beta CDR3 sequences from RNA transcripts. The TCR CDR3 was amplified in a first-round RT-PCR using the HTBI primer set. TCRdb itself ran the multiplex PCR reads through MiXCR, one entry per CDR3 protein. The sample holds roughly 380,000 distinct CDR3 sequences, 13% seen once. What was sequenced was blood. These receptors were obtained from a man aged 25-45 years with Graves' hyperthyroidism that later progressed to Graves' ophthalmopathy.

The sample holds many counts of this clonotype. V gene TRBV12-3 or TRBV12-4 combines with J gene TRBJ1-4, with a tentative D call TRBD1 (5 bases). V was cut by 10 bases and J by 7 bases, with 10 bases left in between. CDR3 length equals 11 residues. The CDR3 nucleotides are TGTGCCACGGGGGTGATTGAAAAACTGTTTTTT. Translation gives CATGVIEKLFF.

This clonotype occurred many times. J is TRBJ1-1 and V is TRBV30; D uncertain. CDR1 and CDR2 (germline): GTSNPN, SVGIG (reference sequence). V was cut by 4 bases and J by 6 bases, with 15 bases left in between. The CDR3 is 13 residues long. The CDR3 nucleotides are TGTGCCTGGACCGGGATCGGCCGTTCTGAAGCTTTCTTT. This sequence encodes CAWTGIGRSEAFF.

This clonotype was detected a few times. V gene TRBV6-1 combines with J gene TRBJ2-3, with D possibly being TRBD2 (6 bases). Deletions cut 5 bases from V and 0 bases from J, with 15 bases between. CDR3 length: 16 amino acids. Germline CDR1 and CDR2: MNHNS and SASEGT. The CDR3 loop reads CASSSQGLFSTDTQYF. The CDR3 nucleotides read TGTGCCAGCAGTTCCCAGGGACTTTTTAGCACAGATACGCAGTATTTT.

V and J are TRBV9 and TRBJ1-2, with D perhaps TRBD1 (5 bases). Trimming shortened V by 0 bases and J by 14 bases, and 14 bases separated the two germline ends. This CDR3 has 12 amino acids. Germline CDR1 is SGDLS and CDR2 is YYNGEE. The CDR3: CASSVGGRSITF. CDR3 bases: TGTGCCAGCAGCGTAGGGGGCAGGTCTATAACCTTC.

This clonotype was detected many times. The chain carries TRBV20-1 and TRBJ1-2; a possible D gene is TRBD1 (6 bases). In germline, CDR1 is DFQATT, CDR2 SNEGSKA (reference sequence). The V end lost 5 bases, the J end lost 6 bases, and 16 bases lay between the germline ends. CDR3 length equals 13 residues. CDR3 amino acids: CSASLSQGHGYTF. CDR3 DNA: TGCAGTGCTTCCCTGTCACAGGGCCATGGCTACACCTTC.

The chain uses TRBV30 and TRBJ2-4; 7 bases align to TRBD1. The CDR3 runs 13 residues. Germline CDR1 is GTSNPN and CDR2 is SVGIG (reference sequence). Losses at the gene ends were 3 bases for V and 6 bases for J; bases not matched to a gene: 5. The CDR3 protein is CAWSKGQRNIQYF. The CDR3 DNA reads TGTGCCTGGAGCAAGGGACAGAGAAACATTCAGTACTTC.

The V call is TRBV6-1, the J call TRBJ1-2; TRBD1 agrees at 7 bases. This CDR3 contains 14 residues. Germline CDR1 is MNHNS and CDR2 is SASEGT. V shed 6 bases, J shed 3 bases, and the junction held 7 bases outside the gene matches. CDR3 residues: CASSIQGGDYGYTF. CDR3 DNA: TGTGCCAGCAGCATCCAAGGGGGCGACTATGGCTACACCTTC.

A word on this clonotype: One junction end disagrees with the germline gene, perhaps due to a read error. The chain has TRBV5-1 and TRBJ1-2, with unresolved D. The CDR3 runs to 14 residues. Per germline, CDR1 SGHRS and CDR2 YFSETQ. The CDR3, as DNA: TGCGTCAGCAGCTTGGCGGCCAGAAACTATGGCTACACCTTC. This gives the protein CVSSLAARNYGYTF.

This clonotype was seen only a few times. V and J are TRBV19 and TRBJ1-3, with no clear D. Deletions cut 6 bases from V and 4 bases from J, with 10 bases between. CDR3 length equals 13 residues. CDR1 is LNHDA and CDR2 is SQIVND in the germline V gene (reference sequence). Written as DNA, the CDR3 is TGTGCCAGTAGGAGCCTAGGGGGAAACACCATATATTTT. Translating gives CASRSLGGNTIYF.

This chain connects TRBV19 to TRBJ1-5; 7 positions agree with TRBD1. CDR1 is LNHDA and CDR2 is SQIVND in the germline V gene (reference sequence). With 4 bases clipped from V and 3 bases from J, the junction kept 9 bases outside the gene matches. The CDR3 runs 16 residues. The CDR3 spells CASSRGGASNNQPQHF. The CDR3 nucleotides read TGTGCCAGTAGTAGAGGGGGCGCGAGCAACAATCAGCCCCAGCATTTT. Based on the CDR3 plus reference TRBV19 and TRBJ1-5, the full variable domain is DGGITQSPKYLFRKEGQNVTLSCEQNLNHDAMYWYRQDPGQGLRLIYYSQIVNDFQKGDIAEGYSVSREKKESFPLTVTSAQKNPTAFYLCASSRGGASNNQPQHFGDGTRLSIL.

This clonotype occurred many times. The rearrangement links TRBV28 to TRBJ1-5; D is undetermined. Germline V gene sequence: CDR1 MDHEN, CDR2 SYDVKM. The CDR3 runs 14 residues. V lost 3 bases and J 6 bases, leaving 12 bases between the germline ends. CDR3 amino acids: CASSLVPSGQPQHF. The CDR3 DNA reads TGTGCCAGCAGTTTGGTCCCGTCGGGTCAGCCCCAGCATTTT. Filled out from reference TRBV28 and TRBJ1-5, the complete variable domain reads DVKVTQSSRYLVKRTGEKVFLECVQDMDHENMFWYRQDPGLGLRLIYFSYDVKMKEKGDIPEGYSVSREKKERFSLILESASTNQTSMYLCASSLVPSGQPQHFGDGTRLSIL.

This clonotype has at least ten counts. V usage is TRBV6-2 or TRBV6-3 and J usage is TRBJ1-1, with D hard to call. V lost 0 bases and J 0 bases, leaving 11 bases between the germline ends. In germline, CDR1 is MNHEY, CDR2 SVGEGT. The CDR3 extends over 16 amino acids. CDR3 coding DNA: TGTGCCAGCAGTTACTCGAAGGAGGGTCTGAACACTGAAGCTTTCTTT. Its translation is CASSYSKEGLNTEAFF.

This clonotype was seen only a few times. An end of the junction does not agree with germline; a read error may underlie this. CDR3 coding DNA: TGTGCCGGCAGTTTTACCCCAGTCTACAATGAGCAGTTCTTC. Translating it yields CAGSFTPVYNEQFF. The V gene is TRBV28, the J gene TRBJ2-1; the D is unclear. Germline loops: CDR1 MDHEN, CDR2 SYDVKM. The CDR3 runs 14 residues.

The CDR3 DNA reads TGCAGTGCTAGAGGTTTGGAGACCCAGTACTTC. Amino acid sequence: CSARGLETQYF. J is TRBJ2-5 and V is TRBV20-1; no clear D. Germline CDR1 DFQATT, CDR2 SNEGSKA (reference sequence). The CDR3 has 11 amino acids. Trimming removed 1 base at V and 5 bases at J, with 5 bases between.

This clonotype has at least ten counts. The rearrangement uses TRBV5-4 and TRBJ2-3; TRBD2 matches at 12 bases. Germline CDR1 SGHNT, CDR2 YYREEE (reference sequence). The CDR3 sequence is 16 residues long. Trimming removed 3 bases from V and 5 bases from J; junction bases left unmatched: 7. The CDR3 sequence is CASSSRLAGAGDTQYF. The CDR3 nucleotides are TGTGCCAGCAGCTCCCGACTAGCGGGGGCGGGAGATACGCAGTATTTT. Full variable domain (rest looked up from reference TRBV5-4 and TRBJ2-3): ETGVTQSPTHLIKTRGQQVTLRCSSQSGHNTVSWYQQALGQGPQFIFQYYREEENGRGNFPPRFSGLQFPNYSSELNVNALELDDSALYLCASSSRLAGAGDTQYFGPGTRLTVL.

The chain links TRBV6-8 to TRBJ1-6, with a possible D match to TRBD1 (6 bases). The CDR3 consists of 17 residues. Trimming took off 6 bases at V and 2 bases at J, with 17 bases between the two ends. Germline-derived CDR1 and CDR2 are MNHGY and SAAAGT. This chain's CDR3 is CASRTRGGRTYNSPLHF. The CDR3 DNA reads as TGTGCCAGCAGGACCCGGGGGGGGCGAACCTATAATTCACCCCTCCACTTT.

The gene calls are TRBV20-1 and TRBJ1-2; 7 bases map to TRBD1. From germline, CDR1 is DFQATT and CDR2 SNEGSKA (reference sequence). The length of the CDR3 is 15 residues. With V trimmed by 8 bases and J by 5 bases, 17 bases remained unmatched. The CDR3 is CSNKQGTAMGYGYTF. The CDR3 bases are TGCAGTAACAAACAAGGGACAGCCATGGGGTATGGCTACACCTTC.

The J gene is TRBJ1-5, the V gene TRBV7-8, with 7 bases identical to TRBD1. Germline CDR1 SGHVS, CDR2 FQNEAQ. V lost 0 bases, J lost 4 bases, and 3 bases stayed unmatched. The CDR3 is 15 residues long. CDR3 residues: CASSLAYRGNQPQHF. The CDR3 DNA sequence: TGTGCCAGCAGCTTAGCCTACAGGGGTAATCAGCCCCAGCATTTT.

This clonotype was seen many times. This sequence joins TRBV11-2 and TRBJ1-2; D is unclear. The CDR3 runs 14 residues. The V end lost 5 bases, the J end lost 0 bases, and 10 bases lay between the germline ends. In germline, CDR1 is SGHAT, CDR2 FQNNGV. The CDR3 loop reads CASSPHTANYGYTF. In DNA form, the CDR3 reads TGTGCCAGCAGCCCACACACCGCTAACTATGGCTACACCTTC. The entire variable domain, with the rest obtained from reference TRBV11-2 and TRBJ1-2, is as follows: EAGVAQSPRYKIIEKRQSVAFWCNPISGHATLYWYQQILGQGPKLLIQFQNNGVVDDSQLPKDRFSAERLKGVDSTLKIQPAKLEDSAVYLCASSPHTANYGYTFGSGTRLTVV.

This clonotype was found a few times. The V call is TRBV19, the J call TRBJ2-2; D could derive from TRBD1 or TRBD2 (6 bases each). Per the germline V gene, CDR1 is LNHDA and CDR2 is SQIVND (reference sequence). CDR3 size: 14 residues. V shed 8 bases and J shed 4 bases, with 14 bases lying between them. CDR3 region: CASPSEGGTGELFF. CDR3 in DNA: TGTGCCAGTCCTTCGGAGGGGGGCACCGGGGAGCTGTTTTTT.

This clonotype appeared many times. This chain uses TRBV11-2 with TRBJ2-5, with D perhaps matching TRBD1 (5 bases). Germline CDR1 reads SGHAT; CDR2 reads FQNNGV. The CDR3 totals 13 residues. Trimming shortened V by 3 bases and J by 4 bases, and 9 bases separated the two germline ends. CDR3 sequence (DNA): TGTGCCAGCAGCTTCTCCAGGGCAGAGACCCAGTACTTC. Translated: CASSFSRAETQYF.

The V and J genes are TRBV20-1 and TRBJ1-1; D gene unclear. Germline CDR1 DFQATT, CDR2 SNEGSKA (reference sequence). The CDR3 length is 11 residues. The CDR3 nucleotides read TGCAGGGGGTCAGAGAACACTGAAGCTTTCTTT. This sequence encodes CRGSENTEAFF.

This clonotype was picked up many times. CDR3 nucleotide sequence: TGTGCCAGCAGCTTTAGCAGGGGGCAGGAGACCCAGTACTTC. Its protein is CASSFSRGQETQYF. V is TRBV7-9 and J is TRBJ2-5; 8 bases map to TRBD1. J lost 5 bases, V lost 3 bases, and 5 bases had no gene match. The CDR3 has 14 residues. CDR1 is SEHNR, CDR2 FQNEAQ, per germline (reference sequence).

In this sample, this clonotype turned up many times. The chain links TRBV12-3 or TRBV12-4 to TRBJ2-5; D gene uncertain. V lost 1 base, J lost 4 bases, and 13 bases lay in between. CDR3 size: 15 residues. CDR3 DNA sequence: TGTGCCAGCAGTTTAGGGCAGAGGACGGGAGAGACCCAGTACTTC. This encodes CASSLGQRTGETQYF.

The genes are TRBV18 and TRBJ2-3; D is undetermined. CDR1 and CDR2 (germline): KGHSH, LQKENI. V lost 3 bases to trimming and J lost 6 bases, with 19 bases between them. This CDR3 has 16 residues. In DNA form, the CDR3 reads TGTGCCAGCTCACCCACGGGTGGCGGTCTTGGGGATACGCAGTATTTT. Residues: CASSPTGGGLGDTQYF.